One sample yielded the 28 T cell receptor beta chains listed below, sequenced in a study of beta chain features in type 1 diabetes. These receptors have no identified antigens. Since all of the isolated RNA was reverse transcribed, expressed TCRB transcripts were what got sequenced. Some clones are missing from TCRdb's copy, which holds only in-frame ones; the method was immunoSEQ multiplex PCR. This table has approximately 250,000 clones, 9.5% to 13% appearing once. Study-level results: Among patients with Type 1 diabetes, TCRB CDR3s were moderately but significantly shorter in every one of the four CD4+ subsets.

Material: naive CD4+ T cells from blood. Receptors were obtained from a young man with type 1 diabetes.

In this sample, this clone turned up a few times. The rearrangement joins TRBV5-1 to TRBJ2-1, with D tentatively TRBD2 (7 bases). Germline V lookup: CDR1 SGHRS, CDR2 YFSETQ. The CDR3 has 15 residues. The germline V and J ends were trimmed by 0 bases and 5 bases, with 12 bases remaining between them. The CDR3 DNA reads as TGCGCCAGCAGCTTGGAACGGGGGGACAACAATGAGCAGTTCTTC. It translates to CASSLERGDNNEQFF.

V is TRBV30 and J is TRBJ2-1, with a weak D call TRBD2 (6 bases). Germline-derived CDR1 and CDR2 are GTSNPN and SVGIG (reference sequence). The CDR3 loop spans 13 amino acids. V was cut by 1 base and J by 3 bases, with 7 bases left in between. CDR3 residues: CAWSETSYNEQFF. CDR3 in DNA: TGTGCCTGGAGTGAGACTAGCTACAATGAGCAGTTCTTC.

This clone was found a few times. V and J are TRBV5-1 and TRBJ2-2, with TRBD1 matching over 10 bases. Trimming removed 4 bases from V and 3 bases from J; junction bases left unmatched: 9. The V gene's germline CDR1 is SGHRS and CDR2 YFSETQ. The CDR3 has 17 residues. In nucleotides, the CDR3 is TGCGCCAGCAGCCTCGGTGGGACAGGGGAAGACACCGGGGAGCTGTTTTTT. This translates into CASSLGGTGEDTGELFF.

The rearrangement joins TRBV2 to TRBJ1-5; TRBD1 is a possible D gene (5 bases). The CDR3 spans 13 residues. Germline CDR1 and CDR2: SNHLY and FYNNEI. The V end lost 6 bases, the J end lost 5 bases, and 11 bases lay between the germline ends. This CDR3 is CASRPGRDQPQHF. The CDR3 nucleotides read TGTGCCAGCAGACCAGGGAGGGATCAGCCCCAGCATTTT.

The V gene is TRBV5-1, the J gene TRBJ1-2; D perhaps matches TRBD1 (6 bases). Germline V CDR1 and CDR2: SGHRS, YFSETQ. The CDR3 is 13 residues long. V lost 0 bases to trimming and J lost 7 bases, with 10 bases between them. The DNA of the CDR3 is TGCGCCAGCAGCTTGGCGGGGGGCCGTGGCTACACCTTC. It specifies CASSLAGGRGYTF.

The sample holds a few counts of this clone. CDR3 sequence: CAFDDRTLSYEQYF. CDR3 in DNA: TGTGCCTTCGACGACAGGACACTCTCCTACGAGCAGTACTTC. V and J are TRBV30 and TRBJ2-7; the D gene is possibly TRBD1 (6 bases). Germline CDR1 is GTSNPN and CDR2 is SVGIG (reference sequence). V was pared by 7 bases and J by 0 bases, with 16 bases between. This CDR3 has 14 residues. The full variable domain, rest sourced from reference TRBV30 and TRBJ2-7, is SQTIHQWPATLVQPVGSPLSLECTVEGTSNPNLYWYRQAAGRGLQLLFYSVGIGQISSEVPQNLSASRPQDRQFILSSKKLLLSDSGFYLCAFDDRTLSYEQYFGPGTRLTVT.

V usage is TRBV23-1 and J usage is TRBJ2-3; 7 nucleotides align to TRBD1. TRBV23-1 has ORF status, its function being uncertain. This CDR3 region has 18 residues. The J segment lost 5 bases and the V segment lost 0 bases, leaving 14 bases of the junction unmatched. Here the CDR3 reads CASSQSFPRDRKGDTQYF. CDR3 DNA: TGCGCCAGCAGTCAATCATTCCCCCGGGACAGAAAGGGAGATACGCAGTATTTT.

The chain couples TRBV5-1 to TRBJ2-3; D perhaps matches TRBD1 (7 bases). The CDR3 runs 14 residues. The V gene lost 7 bases and the J gene lost 2 bases, with 14 bases spanning the gap. Germline V gene lookup returns CDR1 SGHRS and CDR2 YFSETQ. The CDR3 region is CASETGDFTDTQYF. The CDR3, as DNA: TGCGCCAGCGAAACAGGGGACTTCACAGATACGCAGTATTTT.

This clone has just a few counts. The V and J genes are TRBV9 and TRBJ1-2; 8 bases fit TRBD1. J gave up 6 bases and V 0 bases, and 13 bases lay outside the gene matches. The germline V gene encodes CDR1 SGDLS and CDR2 YYNGEE. The CDR3 length is 17 residues. CDR3: CASSVEARRQGKDGYTF. The CDR3 nucleotides are TGTGCCAGCAGCGTAGAGGCCCGAAGACAGGGGAAGGATGGCTACACCTTC.

On this clone: Other DNA sequences from this sample encode an identical CDR3 as well. The J gene is TRBJ1-6, the V gene TRBV5-6, with TRBD1 matching 7 bases. The ends lost 0 bases at V and 6 bases at J; junction bases unmatched: 0. Germline CDR1 reads SGHDT; CDR2 reads YYEEEE. The CDR3 extends over 14 amino acids. CDR3 DNA sequence: TGTGCCAGCAGCTTGGCAGGGGGTAATTCACCCCTCCACTTT. The encoded protein is CASSLAGGNSPLHF. The complete variable domain, with remaining parts taken from reference TRBV5-6 and TRBJ1-6, reads DAGVTQSPTHLIKTRGQQVTLRCSPKSGHDTVSWYQQALGQGPQFIFQYYEEEERQRGNFPDRFSGHQFPNYSSELNVNALLLGDSALYLCASSLAGGNSPLHFGNGTRLTVT.

The chain employs TRBV5-6 and TRBJ2-2; 7 nucleotides line up with TRBD1. After removal of 2 bases from V and 5 bases from J, the junction contained 3 bases not matched to a gene. The CDR3 runs 14 residues. Germline loops: CDR1 SGHDT, CDR2 YYEEEE. The CDR3 spells CASSFGTETGELFF. DNA for the CDR3: TGTGCCAGCAGCTTCGGGACAGAGACCGGGGAGCTGTTTTTT. The full variable domain, rest sourced from reference TRBV5-6 and TRBJ2-2, is DAGVTQSPTHLIKTRGQQVTLRCSPKSGHDTVSWYQQALGQGPQFIFQYYEEEERQRGNFPDRFSGHQFPNYSSELNVNALLLGDSALYLCASSFGTETGELFFGEGSRLTVL.

The chain carries TRBV14 and TRBJ2-3, with 10 positions matching TRBD2. The germline V gene has CDR1 SGHDN and CDR2 FVKESK. The CDR3 covers 17 residues. The J segment lost 3 bases and the V segment lost 0 bases, leaving 6 bases of the junction unmatched. The CDR3 here is CASSQDRASGGTDTQYF. The CDR3 DNA is TGTGCCAGCAGCCAAGATCGAGCTAGCGGGGGAACAGATACGCAGTATTTT.

The chain carries TRBV5-6 and TRBJ2-1, with a weak D call TRBD2 (5 bases). The germline V and J ends were trimmed by 1 base and 8 bases, with 16 bases remaining between them. From germline, CDR1 is SGHDT and CDR2 YYEEEE. This CDR3 contains 15 residues. Here the CDR3 DNA reads TGTGCCAGCAGCTTGCGGTCAAACGCGGGTGATGAGCAGTTCTTC. Amino acids: CASSLRSNAGDEQFF.

V gene TRBV7-9 combines with J gene TRBJ2-2; tentative D call: TRBD2 (5 bases). Per the germline V gene, CDR1 is SEHNR and CDR2 is FQNEAQ (reference sequence). The CDR3 consists of 14 residues. The V end lost 6 bases, the J end lost 1 base, and 9 bases lay between the germline ends. CDR3 bases: TGTGCCAGCAGACTGAGCGGGAACACCGGGGAGCTGTTTTTT. Its translation: CASRLSGNTGELFF.

The chain carries TRBV5-5 and TRBJ2-3, with 8 positions matching TRBD2. The CDR3 spans 15 residues. Unmatched junction bases numbered 6, after V lost 4 bases and J lost 2 bases. Per germline, CDR1 SGHKS and CDR2 YYEKEE (reference sequence). CDR3 loop: CASSLGTSPTDTQYF. CDR3 bases: TGTGCCAGCAGCCTCGGGACTAGTCCCACAGATACGCAGTATTTT.

This chain links TRBV18 with TRBJ1-1, with D hard to call. From germline, CDR1 is KGHSH and CDR2 LQKENI. V was shortened by 5 bases and J by 2 bases, with 18 bases between the two germline ends. The CDR3 runs to 16 residues. The CDR3 is CASSAAGSGINTEAFF. The CDR3 DNA sequence: TGTGCCAGCTCAGCGGCCGGTTCGGGGATTAACACTGAAGCTTTCTTT. Based on the CDR3 plus reference TRBV18 and TRBJ1-1, the full variable domain is NAGVMQNPRHLVRRRGQEARLRCSPMKGHSHVYWYRQLPEEGLKFMVYLQKENIIDESGMPKERFSAEFPKEGPSILRIQQVVRGDSAAYFCASSAAGSGINTEAFFGQGTRLTVV.

This clone was picked up a small number of times. The rearrangement joins TRBV30 to TRBJ2-1, with 7 positions matching TRBD2. This CDR3 comprises 14 residues. The J segment lost 6 bases and the V segment lost 2 bases, leaving 7 bases of the junction unmatched. Germline V gene data show CDR1 as GTSNPN and CDR2 as SVGIG (reference sequence). CDR3 protein: CAWSSSGGRNEQFF. Here the CDR3 DNA reads TGTGCCTGGAGTTCTAGCGGAGGTCGCAATGAGCAGTTCTTC.

The rearrangement uses TRBV5-4 and TRBJ1-1; D uncertain. The CDR3 has 13 amino acids. V was pared by 0 bases and J by 1 base, with 4 bases between. Germline lookup yields CDR1 SGHNT and CDR2 YYREEE (reference sequence). CDR3 amino acids: CASSLDSNTEAFF. CDR3 in DNA: TGTGCCAGCAGCTTGGACTCGAACACTGAAGCTTTCTTT.

This clone was counted only a few times. The CDR3 DNA reads TGTGCCAGCAGCTTAGGCTGGACAGGGTGCTACGAGCAGTACTTC. Encoded protein: CASSLGWTGCYEQYF. The genes are TRBV7-4 and TRBJ2-7; the match to TRBD1 covers 8 bases. The CDR3 covers 15 residues. The trim removed 1 base at V and 3 bases at J, leaving 5 bases unmatched. CDR1 is SGHVT, CDR2 SQSDAQ, per germline.

V usage is TRBV9 and J usage is TRBJ2-1; 13 nucleotides match TRBD2. The CDR3 sequence is 18 residues long. CDR1 and CDR2 (germline): SGDLS, YYNGEE. J was trimmed by 0 bases and V by 2 bases; bases with no gene match: 5. The CDR3 protein is CASSVGLAGISSYNEQFF. CDR3 bases: TGTGCCAGCAGCGTGGGACTAGCGGGGATTAGCTCCTACAATGAGCAGTTCTTC.

The chain recombines TRBV27 with TRBJ1-1, with a tentative D call TRBD1 (6 bases). Trimming pared 1 base from V and 4 bases from J, leaving 13 bases between. Germline V lookup: CDR1 MNHEY, CDR2 SMNVEV (reference sequence). The CDR3 covers 15 residues. The CDR3 sequence: CASSLFQGIGTEAFF. The CDR3 DNA sequence: TGTGCCAGCAGTTTATTCCAGGGGATCGGCACTGAAGCTTTCTTT.

This clone was seen a single time. The V gene is TRBV28, the J gene TRBJ1-2; 9 bases fit TRBD1. In germline, CDR1 is MDHEN, CDR2 SYDVKM. Trimming took 2 bases from V and 8 from J; bases not matched to a gene: 6. The CDR3 consists of 14 residues. CDR3 amino acids: CASSLPTGGGGYTF. Written as DNA, the CDR3 is TGTGCCAGCAGTTTACCCACAGGGGGCGGCGGCTACACCTTC.

The J gene is TRBJ1-6, the V gene TRBV25-1; D unclear. Germline V gene sequence: CDR1 MGHDK, CDR2 SYGVNS. The CDR3 is 14 amino acids. V was shortened by 2 bases and J by 6 bases, with 8 bases between the two germline ends. CDR3 loop: CASSEPGSNSPLHF. The CDR3 nucleotides are TGTGCCAGCAGTGAACCAGGTAGTAATTCACCCCTCCACTTT.

The rearrangement joins TRBV2 to TRBJ2-2, with unresolved D. Trimming cost V 5 bases and J 2 bases, with 12 bases left between them. Germline V gene sequence: CDR1 SNHLY, CDR2 FYNNEI. This CDR3 has 15 residues. The CDR3 loop reads CASSLSSTNTGELFF. Written as DNA, the CDR3 is TGTGCCAGCAGTCTCTCTTCGACTAACACCGGGGAGCTGTTTTTT. Full variable domain (outside the CDR3, taken from reference TRBV2 and TRBJ2-2): EPEVTQTPSHQVTQMGQEVILRCVPISNHLYFYWYRQILGQKVEFLVSFYNNEISEKSEIFDDQFSVERPDGSNFTLKIRSTKLEDSAMYFCASSLSSTNTGELFFGEGSRLTVL.

The chain couples TRBV28 to TRBJ2-3, with D unresolved. The V end lost 2 bases, the J end lost 1 base, and 7 bases lay between the germline ends. Germline V gene lookup returns CDR1 MDHEN and CDR2 SYDVKM. The CDR3 is 14 residues long. The CDR3 loop reads CASSLSARTDTQYF. CDR3 nucleotides: TGTGCCAGCAGTTTAAGCGCCCGCACAGATACGCAGTATTTT.

The chain links TRBV28 to TRBJ2-6; weak D call: TRBD2 (5 bases). Germline lookup yields CDR1 MDHEN and CDR2 SYDVKM. This CDR3 is 15 amino acids long. The ends were cut back, 3 bases at V and 2 bases at J, with 8 bases in the middle. CDR3 nucleotide sequence: TGTGCCAGCAGTTTGCCCGGGGCTGGGGCCAACGTCCTGACTTTC. Protein product: CASSLPGAGANVLTF.

The chain combines TRBV15 with TRBJ2-3, with D unresolved. Trimming removed 1 base at V and 1 base at J, with 12 bases between. Germline CDR1 and CDR2: LNHNV and YYDKDF (reference sequence). The length of the CDR3 is 16 residues. In DNA, the CDR3 is TGTGCCACCAGCAGAGCAGCGACGTCAGGCACAGATACGCAGTATTTT. As protein: CATSRAATSGTDTQYF.

The rearrangement uses TRBV28 and TRBJ2-2; 11 bases line up with TRBD2. There are 17 residues in the CDR3. Germline trimming cut 5 bases from V and 4 bases from J; bases unmatched to any gene: 9. CDR1 is MDHEN and CDR2 is SYDVKM in the germline V gene. The CDR3 loop is CASSSPIAGGLTGELFF. CDR3 sequence (DNA): TGTGCCAGCAGTAGCCCAATAGCGGGGGGGCTCACCGGGGAGCTGTTTTTT.